The 2 T cell receptor beta chains below were found in one sample sequenced in a study of blood T cell repertoires in COVID-19. Some clones are missing from TCRdb's copy, which holds only in-frame ones; the method was immunoSEQ multiplex PCR. In the table there are 140,000 or so clones, roughly 88% of which are singletons. The sequencing sample was made of peripheral blood. Receptors were obtained from a man in his sixties with active or convalescent COVID-19.

This chain joins TRBV27 and TRBJ2-1; 8 bases agree with TRBD1. The CDR3 has 16 residues. V was clipped by 5 bases and J by 0 bases; unmatched bases: 6. Germline V gives CDR1 MNHEY, CDR2 SMNVEV (reference sequence). CDR3 coding DNA: TGTGCCAGCAGTGGACGACAGGGGTCCTCCTACAATGAGCAGTTCTTC. Translated: CASSGRQGSSYNEQFF.

The V and J genes are TRBV5-4 and TRBJ1-2, with a possible D match to TRBD1 (5 bases). There are 13 residues in the CDR3. V was shortened by 4 bases and J by 3 bases, with 10 bases between the two germline ends. Germline lookup yields CDR1 SGHNT and CDR2 YYREEE (reference sequence). The CDR3: CASSQVQDYGYTF. In DNA form, the CDR3 reads TGTGCCAGCAGCCAGGTACAGGACTATGGCTACACCTTC.